The present T cell receptor (beta chain) was sequenced within a study of OX40 agonist ivuxolimab in advanced cancers. The wider study: Every 2 weeks, ivuxolimab was infused into the patients intravenously at between 0.01 and 10 mg/kg. Study-wide results and caveats: No antigen was identified for the clonally expanded peripheral T cells.

Sequencing used immunoSEQ multiplex PCR; TCRdb keeps in-frame clones, though not all of them. This sample has about 58,000 clones, with approximately 90% found just once. V was cut by 2 bases and J by 11 bases, with 15 bases left in between. The CDR3 has 13 residues. Germline CDR1 and CDR2: MNHEY and SVGAGI. A word on this clone: The antigen remains undetermined.

The rearrangement uses TRBV6-5 and TRBJ1-1; D possibly corresponds to TRBD1 (5 bases). This TCR came from an adult with an advanced solid tumor such as melanoma, head and neck, liver or kidney cancer. The sample here was CD4+ or CD8+ T cells sorted from blood, taken in a trial of the OX40 agonist ivuxolimab. CDR3 residues: CASSYNAGGMAFF. Here the CDR3 DNA reads TGTGCCAGCAGTTACAACGCCGGGGGGATGGCTTTCTTT.